The T cell receptor (beta chain) described here comes from a study of T cells in Graves' hyperthyroidism and ophthalmopathy. Study details: It was at initial diagnosis, before any treatment, that peripheral blood was collected.

Not enrolled were patients with uncontrolled infection, other autoimmune disease, pregnancy or lactation. General study points: Peripheral blood also featured most of the thyroid clonotypes expanded above 0.001. The model made its ophthalmopathy prediction, and onset followed a median approximately 7 months later.

RNA transcripts yielded amplified TCR beta CDR3 regions. Primed by the HTBI set, a first-round RT-PCR was run on the TCR CDR3. TCRdb re-called the multiplex PCR reads through MiXCR, storing one row per CDR3 protein. The sample consists of 700,000 to 850,000 distinct CDR3 sequences, 30% to 40% of them appearing once. About this clonotype: Its antigen remains unknown.

Material: blood. This receptor was obtained from a woman between 40 and 55 years old with Graves' hyperthyroidism.

CDR3: CAISEKVDRVSGANVLTF. The DNA for the CDR3 is TGTGCCATCAGTGAGAAAGTGGACAGGGTCTCTGGGGCCAACGTCCTGACTTTC. The chain recombines TRBV10-3 with TRBJ2-6; TRBD1 agrees at 8 bases. V gave up 2 bases and J gave up 0 bases; unmatched junction bases: 6. Germline V gene sequence: CDR1 ENHRY, CDR2 SYGVKD. This CDR3 spans 18 amino acids.